Listed below are T cell receptor beta chains from one sample, sequenced in a study of CD8+CD57+ T cells in acquired aplastic anemia. One entry per CDR3 protein results from TCRdb running MiXCR on the reads. The table shows about 190,000 distinct CDR3 sequences, with around half occurring only once. The sample taken for sequencing was sorted CD4+, CD8+, or CD8+CD57+ T cells (not recorded which) from PBMCs. The receptors here all came from a human donor in good health, serving as a control. The CDR3 runs from the conserved cysteine through the conserved F or W. D genes are given only for firm matches. Part of the rows lack a size; the others show once, few, many or a class for expanded clones.

v_call	j_call	clone_size	d_call	cdr3_aa	cdr3_nt
TRBV20-1	TRBJ2-5	many	TRBD2	CSALIAGGLQETQYF	TGCAGTGCTTTAATAGCGGGGGGGCTCCAAGAGACCCAGTACTTC
TRBV6-2/TRBV6-3	TRBJ2-1	few	.	CASSYSDGYNEQFF	TGTGCCAGCAGTTACTCGGACGGTTACAATGAGCAGTTCTTC
TRBV10-2	TRBJ2-5	many	.	CASRAGQSETQYF	TGCGCCAGCAGGGCAGGTCAATCGGAGACCCAGTACTTC
TRBV4-2	TRBJ1-1	many	.	CASSPLTGVNTEAFF	TGTGCCAGCAGCCCCTTGACTGGAGTGAACACTGAAGCTTTCTTT
TRBV6-1	TRBJ1-1	many	TRBD1	CASTVTGTEAFF	TGTGCCAGCACCGTGACAGGGACTGAAGCTTTCTTT
TRBV5-1	TRBJ1-3	.	.	CASSLDRASGNTIYF	TGCGCCAGCAGCTTGGACAGGGCCTCTGGAAACACCATATATTTT
TRBV27	TRBJ1-6	many	TRBD1	CASSGQEDNSPLHF	TGTGCCAGCAGCGGACAGGAGGATAATTCACCCCTCCACTTT
TRBV7-8	TRBJ2-3	.	TRBD2	CASSLPRRLAGASTDTQYF	TGTGCCAGCAGCTTACCCCGGAGGCTAGCGGGGGCAAGCACAGATACGCAGTATTTT
TRBV20-1	TRBJ2-3	many	TRBD1	CSARAGTGGTDTQYF	TGCAGTGCTAGAGCCGGGACAGGGGGCACAGATACGCAGTATTTT
TRBV19	TRBJ1-1	.	.	CASSMGPTEAFF	TGTGCCAGTAGTATGGGACCCACTGAAGCTTTCTTT
TRBV10-3	TRBJ1-1	.	.	CAISALAGNTEAFF	TGTGCCATCAGTGCTTTAGCTGGGAACACTGAAGCTTTCTTT
TRBV9	TRBJ2-6	.	TRBD1	CASSQGGGQGHSGANVLTF	TGTGCCAGCAGCCAAGGGGGGGGACAGGGACACTCTGGGGCCAACGTCCTGACTTTC
TRBV6-2/TRBV6-3	TRBJ1-6	many	.	CASRGNNSPLHF	TGTGCCAGCAGGGGCAACAATTCACCCCTCCACTTT
TRBV7-8	TRBJ1-4	.	.	CASSLGGSYNEKLFF	TGTGCCAGCAGCTTAGGTGGCAGCTATAATGAAAAACTGTTTTTT
TRBV2	TRBJ2-7	.	.	CASSLGVHYEQYF	TGTGCCAGCAGTTTAGGAGTGCACTACGAGCAGTACTTC
TRBV20-1	TRBJ1-6	.	.	CSARDPATGSWWGSPLHF	TGCAGTGCTAGAGACCCAGCCACAGGGAGTTGGTGGGGTTCACCTCTCCACTTT
TRBV11-1	TRBJ2-2	.	.	CASSLQSGELFF	TGTGCCAGCAGCTTACAGAGCGGGGAGCTGTTTTTT
TRBV19	TRBJ1-5	.	TRBD1	CASSNRDRGLDQPQHF	TGTGCCAGTAGTAACCGGGACAGGGGGCTAGATCAGCCCCAGCATTTT
TRBV7-3	TRBJ1-2	.	.	CASSSRAGAGYTF	TGTGCCAGCAGCTCCCGAGCGGGGGCTGGCTACACCTTC
TRBV20-1	TRBJ2-1	many	.	CSARVGFEQFF	TGCAGTGCTAGAGTCGGGTTTGAGCAGTTCTTC
TRBV9	TRBJ1-5	.	TRBD1	CASSLAGQGQPQHF	TGCGCCAGCAGCCTAGCGGGACAGGGTCAGCCCCAGCATTTT
TRBV19	TRBJ1-3	.	.	CASSIGEDSGNTIYF	TGTGCCAGTAGTATTGGGGAAGACTCTGGAAACACCATATATTTT
TRBV10-1	TRBJ2-7	.	TRBD2	CASSQGLAGVYEQYF	TGCGCCAGCAGCCAAGGGCTAGCGGGAGTCTACGAGCAGTACTTC
TRBV28	TRBJ1-4	.	.	CATKGEKLFF	TGTGCCACCAAGGGTGAAAAACTGTTTTTT
TRBV15	TRBJ2-1	many	TRBD1	CATSSPYGTGNYNEQFF	TGTGCCACCAGCAGTCCGTACGGGACAGGCAACTACAATGAGCAGTTCTTC
TRBV7-6	TRBJ2-5	.	.	CASSLVGQPETQYF	TGTGCCAGCAGCTTAGTGGGACAACCCGAGACCCAGTACTTC
TRBV5-1	TRBJ2-1	many	.	CASSFPYQGNEQFF	TGCGCCAGCAGCTTCCCCTATCAAGGGAATGAGCAGTTCTTC
TRBV10-3	TRBJ1-6	.	.	CAISETVNNSPLHF	TGTGCCATCAGTGAGACAGTTAATAATTCACCCCTCCACTTT
TRBV5-5	TRBJ2-3	.	.	CASSLGQVSATSTDTQYF	TGTGCCAGCAGCTTGGGACAGGTATCAGCCACTAGCACAGATACGCAGTATTTT
TRBV27	TRBJ2-3	many	.	CASNIGGTDTQYF	TGTGCCAGCAACATAGGAGGCACAGATACGCAGTATTTT
TRBV10-1	TRBJ2-2	once	TRBD1	CASSEGQGAGGELFF	TGCGCCAGCAGTGAAGGACAGGGGGCGGGCGGGGAGCTGTTTTTT
TRBV10-3	TRBJ2-5	.	TRBD1	CAIRDRDVETQYF	TGTGCCATCAGGGACAGGGACGTAGAGACCCAGTACTTC
TRBV24-1	TRBJ2-7	many	.	CATSDLDEQYF	TGTGCCACCAGTGATCTAGACGAGCAGTACTTC
TRBV7-2	TRBJ2-1	.	.	CASSFLNEQFF	TGTGCCAGCAGCTTTTTAAATGAGCAGTTCTTC
TRBV19	TRBJ1-1	many	.	CASSRREINTEAFF	TGTGCCAGTAGTCGACGTGAGATAAACACTGAAGCTTTCTTT
TRBV12-3/TRBV12-4	TRBJ1-5	many	.	CASSWTAGSNQPQHF	TGTGCCAGCAGCTGGACAGCGGGTAGCAATCAGCCCCAGCATTTT
TRBV7-2	TRBJ2-5	.	.	CASSPGIRGYQETQYF	TGTGCCAGCAGCCCCGGTATTAGGGGGTACCAAGAGACCCAGTACTTC
TRBV5-6	TRBJ2-3	few	TRBD2	CASSWTSGAYTDTQYF	TGTGCCAGCAGCTGGACTAGCGGGGCATACACAGATACGCAGTATTTT
TRBV20-1	TRBJ1-1	.	.	CSAQTNTEAFF	TGCAGTGCCCAAACGAACACTGAAGCTTTCTTT
TRBV29-1	TRBJ1-1	many	TRBD1	CSYLDRVPEAFF	TGCAGCTACCTTGACAGGGTCCCTGAAGCTTTCTTT
TRBV7-8	TRBJ2-3	.	.	CASSSLGRGRTDTQYF	TGTGCCAGCAGCTCGCTCGGGCGGGGCCGAACAGATACGCAGTATTTT
TRBV15	TRBJ2-7	.	.	CATSARTGNYEQYF	TGTGCCACCAGCGCGCGGACGGGGAACTACGAGCAGTACTTC